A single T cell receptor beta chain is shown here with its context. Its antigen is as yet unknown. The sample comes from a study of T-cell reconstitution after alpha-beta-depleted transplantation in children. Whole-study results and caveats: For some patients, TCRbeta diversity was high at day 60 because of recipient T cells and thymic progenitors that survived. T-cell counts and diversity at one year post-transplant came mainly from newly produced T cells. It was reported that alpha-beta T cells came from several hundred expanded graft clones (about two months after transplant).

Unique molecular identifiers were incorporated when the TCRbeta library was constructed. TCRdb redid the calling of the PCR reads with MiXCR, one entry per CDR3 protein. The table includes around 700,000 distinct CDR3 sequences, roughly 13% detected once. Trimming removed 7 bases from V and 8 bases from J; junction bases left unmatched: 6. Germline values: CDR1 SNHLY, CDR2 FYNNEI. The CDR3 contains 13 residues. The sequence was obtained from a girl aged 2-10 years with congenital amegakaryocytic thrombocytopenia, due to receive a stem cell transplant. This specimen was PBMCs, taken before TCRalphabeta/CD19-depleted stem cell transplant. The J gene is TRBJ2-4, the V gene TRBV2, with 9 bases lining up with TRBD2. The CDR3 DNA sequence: TGTGCCAGCAATTCGGCTAGCGGGGACATTCAGTACTTC. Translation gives CASNSASGDIQYF. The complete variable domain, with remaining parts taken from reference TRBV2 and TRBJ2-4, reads EPEVTQTPSHQVTQMGQEVILRCVPISNHLYFYWYRQILGQKVEFLVSFYNNEISEKSEIFDDQFSVERPDGSNFTLKIRSTKLEDSAMYFCASNSASGDIQYFGAGTRLSVL.